A single sample is the source of the 16 T cell receptor beta chains below, sequenced in a study of CXCR3-negative and CXCR3-positive naive CD8 T cells. Study-level results: CXCR3-expressing naive cells carried TRB CDR3s more hydrophobic than those of CXCR3-negative naive cells.

The authors made the TRB cDNA libraries by 5' RACE using UMI labels. TCRdb reprocessed the 5' RACE reads, keeping one entry per CDR3 protein, no DNA. In total, the table holds 150,000 or so distinct CDR3 sequences. No antigen has been identified for these receptors. Sequenced material: naive CXCR3+ CD8+ T cells from blood. Subset denoted: CD45RO-CCR7+CD27+CD95- naive CD8+ T cells expressing CXCR3 (TNR3+). These receptors were collected from a human donor in good health. Some clones in this sample may be carry-over from other donors' samples.

The chain couples TRBV6-5 to TRBJ2-7. This CDR3 spans 15 amino acids. Germline V gene sequence: CDR1 MNHEY, CDR2 SVGAGI. The CDR3 protein is CASSLLAGGTYEQYF.

J is TRBJ2-7 and V is TRBV4-3; without DNA, the TCRdb call of TRBD1 cannot be checked. The CDR3 has 13 amino acids. The germline CDR1 and CDR2 sequences are LGHNA and YSLEER. The CDR3 reads CASSRDRDYEQYF.

CDR3 region: CASSLASLAGYNEQFF. The rearrangement links TRBV7-9 to TRBJ2-1; TCRdb gives TRBD2 as the D gene, but with no DNA this cannot be confirmed. CDR3 length equals 16 residues. Per the germline V gene, CDR1 is SEHNR and CDR2 is FQNEAQ (reference sequence).

CDR3 amino acids: CSVATLSSTDTQYF. The rearrangement joins TRBV29-1 to TRBJ2-3. The CDR3 totals 14 residues. CDR1 is SQVTM and CDR2 is ANQGSEA in the germline V gene.

The CDR3 region is CASSFQDLRDRVIYEQYF. The chain uses TRBV12-3 or TRBV12-4 and TRBJ2-7; lacking DNA, the TRBD1 call made by TCRdb goes unchecked. The CDR3 runs 18 residues.

This chain uses TRBV13 with TRBJ2-1; as DNA is missing, the TRBD2 call by TCRdb cannot be tested. The germline V gene encodes CDR1 PRHDT and CDR2 FYEKMQ (reference sequence). The CDR3 length is 19 residues. CDR3 protein: CASSLGRGSGRTSYNEQFF.

The chain recombines TRBV5-1 with TRBJ1-3. Germline lookup yields CDR1 SGHRS and CDR2 YFSETQ. This CDR3 spans 13 amino acids. The CDR3 here is CASSSAPRDTIYF.

The CDR3: CASKTGFPYEQYF. The rearrangement uses TRBV28 and TRBJ2-7; absent DNA, TCRdb's TRBD1 call cannot be checked. There are 13 residues in the CDR3. Germline V gives CDR1 MDHEN, CDR2 SYDVKM.

V usage is TRBV28 and J usage is TRBJ2-4; TCRdb outputs TRBD1, but without DNA this stays unchecked. Germline values: CDR1 MDHEN, CDR2 SYDVKM. The CDR3 is made up of 15 amino acids. CDR3 protein: CAGSGQGGAKNIQYF.

The rearrangement joins TRBV7-9 to TRBJ2-7. Germline-derived CDR1 and CDR2 are SEHNR and FQNEAQ (reference sequence). The CDR3 consists of 13 residues. CDR3 residues: CASSLPISYEQYF.

The gene calls are TRBV5-1 and TRBJ2-7; the TRBD1 assignment by TCRdb is unverifiable without DNA. Germline CDR1 is SGHRS and CDR2 is YFSETQ. The CDR3 runs to 14 residues. CDR3 residues: CASSLGDRSYEQYF.

The gene calls are TRBV27 and TRBJ2-7; checking the TCRdb D call of TRBD1 is not possible without DNA. CDR3 length: 14 residues. CDR1 and CDR2 (germline): MNHEY, SMNVEV (reference sequence). CDR3: CASSSTGGGGEQYF.

The chain combines TRBV5-1 with TRBJ2-7; TCRdb names TRBD1, which stays unverified in the absence of DNA. The CDR3 runs to 16 residues. Germline V lookup: CDR1 SGHRS, CDR2 YFSETQ. The CDR3 loop reads CASSFGLGQRIYEQYF.

The rearrangement links TRBV4-1 to TRBJ1-6; with no DNA, the TCRdb D assignment of TRBD1 cannot be verified. The CDR3 extends over 20 amino acids. Germline V lookup: CDR1 MGHRA, CDR2 YSYEKL. CDR3 sequence reads: CASSPMFRQGWESDNSPLHF.

The chain joins TRBV20-1 to TRBJ2-2; TCRdb names TRBD2, which stays unverified in the absence of DNA. There are 17 residues in the CDR3. Per the germline V gene, CDR1 is DFQATT and CDR2 is SNEGSKA (reference sequence). The CDR3: CSAEGLAGGRVTGELFF.

V and J are TRBV4-1 and TRBJ2-3; TCRdb designates TRBD2, a call that cannot be tested without DNA. This CDR3 has 13 amino acids. Germline CDR1 is MGHRA and CDR2 is YSYEKL. CDR3 loop: CASSQDWEDTQYF.